This record concerns one T cell receptor beta chain sequence. Via MiXCR, TCRdb re-called the 5' RACE reads, giving one row per CDR3 protein. This sample has about 39,000 distinct CDR3 sequences; approximately 3% occur once, and the top ten carry 2.5% to 3%. The CDR3 runs to 17 residues. Trimming cost V 0 bases and J 2 bases; bases outside gene matches: 6. The germline CDR1 and CDR2 sequences are SGDLS and YYNGEE. These data belong to a study of CD8 T cells in ankylosing spondylitis. The sequence was obtained from a male donor with ankylosing spondylitis or in good health (not recorded which). This chain uses TRBV9 with TRBJ2-5; 11 bases are a match to TRBD2. The sequencing sample was made of blood, either unsorted or a sorted T cell fraction (not recorded which). The CDR3 region is CASSVGGLAGVQETQYF. For the CDR3, the DNA is TGTGCCAGCAGCGTAGGAGGACTAGCGGGCGTACAAGAGACCCAGTACTTC.